Listed here are 27 T cell receptor beta chains from one sample, sequenced in a study of cytomegalovirus exposure and HLA in healthy donors. This table comes from immunoSEQ multiplex PCR, and its TCRdb copy is limited to in-frame clones, with some not included. The repertoire holds 78,000 or so clones, approximately 94% seen once, with roughly 3% in the top ten. Source material: PBMCs. Receptors were obtained from a woman aged 18 to 35 in good health and CMV-seropositive.

This chain joins TRBV5-1 and TRBJ1-5, with D perhaps TRBD1 (6 bases). Trimming removed 0 bases at V and 7 bases at J, with 14 bases between. Germline lookup yields CDR1 SGHRS and CDR2 YFSETQ. The CDR3 totals 15 residues. In DNA form, the CDR3 reads TGCGCCAGCAGCTTGGATGGGGGCGCAGGACAGCCCCAGCATTTT. Its protein is CASSLDGGAGQPQHF.

J is TRBJ2-5 and V is TRBV19; 7 bases align to TRBD1. Germline CDR1 LNHDA, CDR2 SQIVND (reference sequence). With V trimmed by 5 bases and J by 2 bases, 8 bases remained unmatched. The CDR3 is 15 residues long. The CDR3 loop is CASSPRTGNQETQYF. The CDR3 region has the DNA TGTGCCAGTAGTCCACGGACAGGAAATCAAGAGACCCAGTACTTC.

The chain uses TRBV2 and TRBJ1-3; TRBD1 matches at 7 bases. J lost 4 bases, V lost 5 bases, and 14 bases had no gene match. Germline assignment: CDR1 SNHLY and CDR2 FYNNEI. The CDR3 runs to 17 residues. The CDR3 region is CASSPELAGGAGNTIYF. The CDR3 DNA is TGTGCCAGCAGTCCGGAGCTCGCAGGGGGAGCAGGAAACACCATATATTTT.

This clone was recorded only once. This chain connects TRBV7-3 to TRBJ2-1; D unresolved. The CDR3 has 15 amino acids. Germline loops: CDR1 SGHTA, CDR2 FQGTGA. V was clipped by 5 bases and J by 2 bases, with 13 bases between them. In nucleotides, the CDR3 is TGTGCCAGCAGCCCCTACGTGGTTGCCTACAATGAGCAGTTCTTC. Protein sequence: CASSPYVVAYNEQFF.

The chain employs TRBV6-5 and TRBJ1-1, with TRBD1 matching over 9 bases. Germline loops: CDR1 MNHEY, CDR2 SVGAGI. Trimming cost V 8 bases and J 7 bases; bases outside gene matches: 8. This CDR3 has 13 amino acids. The DNA of the CDR3 is TGTGCCAGCTTCCGGGACAGGGATAGTGAAGCTTTCTTT. Translating gives CASFRDRDSEAFF.

V and J are TRBV5-6 and TRBJ2-1, with 11 bases fitting TRBD2. The CDR3 totals 15 residues. With V trimmed by 1 base and J by 4 bases, 1 base remained unmatched. The germline CDR1 and CDR2 sequences are SGHDT and YYEEEE. CDR3 loop: CASSLLAGGYNEQFF. Written as DNA, the CDR3 is TGTGCCAGCAGCTTGTTAGCGGGGGGGTACAATGAGCAGTTCTTC.

J is TRBJ2-3 and V is TRBV11-2; tentative D call: TRBD2 (7 bases). The length of the CDR3 is 16 residues. Germline CDR1 reads SGHAT; CDR2 reads FQNNGV. V lost 5 bases, J lost 5 bases, and 20 bases lay in between. The CDR3 reads CASSPPRGLGGDTQYF. The CDR3 DNA reads TGTGCCAGCAGCCCACCGCGGGGGCTGGGGGGAGATACGCAGTATTTT. Variable domain in full (rest from reference TRBV11-2 and TRBJ2-3): EAGVAQSPRYKIIEKRQSVAFWCNPISGHATLYWYQQILGQGPKLLIQFQNNGVVDDSQLPKDRFSAERLKGVDSTLKIQPAKLEDSAVYLCASSPPRGLGGDTQYFGPGTRLTVL.

J is TRBJ2-7 and V is TRBV7-2; a weak D match, TRBD1 (5 bases). The V gene's germline CDR1 is SGHTA and CDR2 FQGNSA. Trimming stripped 1 base from V and 1 base from J, with 8 bases between. The CDR3 consists of 14 residues. CDR3 protein: CASSLVKGSYEQYF. The CDR3 DNA is TGTGCCAGCAGCTTAGTTAAGGGGTCCTACGAGCAGTACTTC.

This chain joins TRBV2 and TRBJ2-4; 7 bases match TRBD2. Germline CDR1 and CDR2: SNHLY and FYNNEI. The CDR3 runs to 15 residues. The ends lost 4 bases at V and 6 bases at J; junction bases unmatched: 9. The CDR3 DNA follows: TGTGCCAGCAGTGGCCAGGCCTTAGCGGGAAACATTCAGTACTTC. Amino acid sequence: CASSGQALAGNIQYF.

The J gene is TRBJ2-2, the V gene TRBV6-1; the match to TRBD1 covers 9 bases. The CDR3 is 15 amino acids. Germline V gene data show CDR1 as MNHNS and CDR2 as SASEGT. V lost 7 bases to trimming and J lost 4 bases; unmatched junction nucleotides: 7. The CDR3 here is CASTATGGGTGELFF. The CDR3 DNA reads as TGTGCCAGCACCGCCACAGGGGGCGGCACCGGGGAGCTGTTTTTT.

This chain links TRBV7-3 with TRBJ2-3; 12 nucleotides align to TRBD2. The germline CDR1 and CDR2 sequences are SGHTA and FQGTGA. V lost 4 bases and J lost 6; bases outside the gene matches: 5. The CDR3 has 15 residues. Here the CDR3 DNA reads TGTGCCAGCAGCTCACTAGCGGGAGGAGCGGATACGCAGTATTTT. Amino acids: CASSSLAGGADTQYF.

This clone was observed a few times. The chain has TRBV5-1 and TRBJ2-1, with 9 nucleotides matching TRBD2. This CDR3 is 14 amino acids long. Germline V gene sequence: CDR1 SGHRS, CDR2 YFSETQ. Trimming cost V 4 bases and J 4 bases; bases outside gene matches: 3. In nucleotides, the CDR3 is TGCGCCAGCAGCCACAGCGGGGGGTACAATGAGCAGTTCTTC. Its protein is CASSHSGGYNEQFF.

The chain has TRBV21-1 and TRBJ1-4; the DNA was not used to check the table's D call, TRBD1. TRBV21-1 is a documented pseudogene. CDR3 length: 15 amino acids. Here the CDR3 DNA reads TGTGCCAGCAGCACATCTTGGCAGACTAATGAAAAACTGTTTTTT. This sequence encodes CASSTSWQTNEKLFF.

The chain uses TRBV6-5 and TRBJ1-6; 7 bases are shared with TRBD1. Germline CDR1 is MNHEY and CDR2 is SVGAGI. The CDR3 extends over 15 amino acids. V was pared by 5 bases and J by 7 bases, with 8 bases of the junction left unmatched. The CDR3: CASSLSDRTNSPLHF. In nucleotides, the CDR3 is TGTGCCAGCAGTCTTTCGGACAGGACCAATTCACCCCTCCACTTT.

The V gene is TRBV2, the J gene TRBJ1-2; TRBD1 matches at 7 bases. Trimming removed 7 bases from V and 4 bases from J; junction bases left unmatched: 15. The CDR3 is 16 residues long. Germline V gives CDR1 SNHLY, CDR2 FYNNEI. The CDR3 DNA reads as TGTGCCAGCAAAGTAGGGGGCTATGACAGGGCCTATGGCTACACCTTC. Protein: CASKVGGYDRAYGYTF.

The chain joins TRBV9 to TRBJ2-7; weak D call: TRBD1 (5 bases). Trimming cost V 0 bases and J 3 bases, with 13 bases left between them. This CDR3 has 15 amino acids. Germline loops: CDR1 SGDLS, CDR2 YYNGEE. The CDR3 here is CASSVDYTGYYEQYF. In DNA form, the CDR3 reads TGTGCCAGCAGCGTAGACTATACAGGATACTACGAGCAGTACTTC.

The CDR3 is CASSDSSNQPQHF. CDR3 DNA: TGTGCCAGCAGCGACAGTAGCAATCAGCCCCAGCATTTT. The rearrangement uses TRBV28 and TRBJ1-5; D is perhaps TRBD1 (5 bases). Germline assignment: CDR1 MDHEN and CDR2 SYDVKM. The V gene lost 6 bases and the J gene lost 0 bases, with 6 bases spanning the gap. The CDR3 has 13 residues.

The genes are TRBV7-9 and TRBJ2-1, with a possible D match to TRBD2 (5 bases). V lost 3 bases and J lost 6, with 18 bases in between. CDR1 and CDR2 (germline): SEHNR, FQNEAQ (reference sequence). The CDR3 is made up of 16 amino acids. For the CDR3, the DNA is TGTGCCAGCAGCTTTAGCGCAGATCCTCCGGCCAATGAGCAGTTCTTC. Protein sequence: CASSFSADPPANEQFF. Filled out from reference TRBV7-9 and TRBJ2-1, the complete variable domain reads DTGVSQNPRHKITKRGQNVTFRCDPISEHNRLYWYRQTLGQGPEFLTYFQNEAQLEKSRLLSDRFSAERPKGSFSTLEIQRTEQGDSAMYLCASSFSADPPANEQFFGPGTRLTVL.

The rearrangement joins TRBV18 to TRBJ1-5; 10 bases agree with TRBD1. CDR3 length: 18 amino acids. V was clipped by 3 bases and J by 1 base; unmatched bases: 9. Germline V gene sequence: CDR1 KGHSH, CDR2 LQKENI. CDR3 loop: CASSPTGGAGSSNQPQHF. DNA for the CDR3: TGTGCCAGCTCACCGACAGGGGGCGCGGGGTCAAGCAATCAGCCCCAGCATTTT. The entire variable domain, with the rest obtained from reference TRBV18 and TRBJ1-5, is as follows: NAGVMQNPRHLVRRRGQEARLRCSPMKGHSHVYWYRQLPEEGLKFMVYLQKENIIDESGMPKERFSAEFPKEGPSILRIQQVVRGDSAAYFCASSPTGGAGSSNQPQHFGDGTRLSIL.

The rearrangement joins TRBV5-5 to TRBJ1-3, with 7 bases that match TRBD1. Trimming removed 1 base from V and 8 bases from J; junction bases left unmatched: 9. The CDR3 has 15 amino acids. CDR1 and CDR2 from the germline V gene are SGHKS and YYEKEE (reference sequence). CDR3 loop: CASSLFDRDEDTIYF. CDR3 in DNA: TGTGCCAGCAGCTTGTTCGACAGGGATGAAGACACCATATATTTT.

The rearrangement joins TRBV19 to TRBJ1-5, with 10 bases that match TRBD1. The CDR3 is 17 residues long. The germline V gene has CDR1 LNHDA and CDR2 SQIVND (reference sequence). The junction had 13 bases not matched to a gene; V was cut back by 5 bases and J by 6 bases. This CDR3 is CASSFMGQGIYGQPQHF. The CDR3 DNA reads as TGTGCCAGTAGTTTTATGGGACAGGGGATCTACGGTCAGCCCCAGCATTTT.

The chain combines TRBV25-1 with TRBJ2-1, with a possible D match to TRBD2 (7 bases). Germline CDR1 and CDR2: MGHDK and SYGVNS. This CDR3 spans 13 amino acids. The V and J ends lost 4 bases and 9 bases respectively, with 13 bases between them. The CDR3: CASSAQGGFEQFF. CDR3 coding DNA: TGTGCCAGCAGTGCACAGGGAGGGTTTGAGCAGTTCTTC.

This clone was counted a few times. This chain links TRBV6-5 with TRBJ2-3; 10 positions agree with TRBD2. This CDR3 comprises 16 residues. V was clipped by 4 bases and J by 4 bases; unmatched bases: 8. The germline CDR1 and CDR2 sequences are MNHEY and SVGAGI. The DNA of the CDR3 is TGTGCCAGCAGTTCCACTAGCGGGGTTGGGTCAGATACGCAGTATTTT. It encodes CASSSTSGVGSDTQYF.

The chain is built from TRBV4-3 and TRBJ1-5; a weak D match, TRBD1 (6 bases). The CDR3 consists of 18 residues. Germline-derived CDR1 and CDR2 are LGHNA and YSLEER. Trimming took off 2 bases at V and 2 bases at J, with 19 bases between the two ends. CDR3 amino acids: CASSQHDRPRLGNQPQHF. CDR3 DNA: TGCGCCAGCAGCCAACATGACAGGCCCCGTTTGGGCAATCAGCCCCAGCATTTT.

The V and J genes are TRBV18 and TRBJ2-7; 7 bases map to TRBD1. The CDR3 spans 14 residues. In germline, CDR1 is KGHSH, CDR2 LQKENI. Trimming took 6 bases from V and 5 from J; bases not matched to a gene: 10. As DNA, the CDR3 is TGTGCCAGCTCGCTCCTAGGGGGCGAAAACGAGCAGTACTTC. It is translated as CASSLLGGENEQYF.

The J gene is TRBJ1-5, the V gene TRBV28, with TRBD1 matching 10 bases. The CDR3 extends over 16 amino acids. The V gene's germline CDR1 is MDHEN and CDR2 SYDVKM. Germline trimming cut 5 bases from V and 5 bases from J; bases unmatched to any gene: 9. CDR3 protein: CASSRPGQGFYQPQHF. CDR3 bases: TGTGCCAGCAGTCGTCCGGGACAGGGGTTTTATCAGCCCCAGCATTTT.

V usage is TRBV19 and J usage is TRBJ1-1; D might be TRBD1 (5 bases). The CDR3 spans 15 residues. V lost 7 bases and J lost 3, with 18 bases in between. Germline V gene sequence: CDR1 LNHDA, CDR2 SQIVND (reference sequence). This CDR3 reads CASKVLGASDTEAFF. DNA for the CDR3: TGTGCCAGTAAGGTTCTTGGGGCGTCGGACACTGAAGCTTTCTTT.